The present T cell receptor (beta chain) was sequenced within a study of OX40 agonist ivuxolimab in advanced cancers. TCRdb keeps only in-frame clones here, not all; method: immunoSEQ multiplex PCR. The sample lists 60,000 to 75,000 clones, roughly 80% occurring once. From germline, CDR1 is ENHRY and CDR2 SYGVKD. Trimming cost V 3 bases and J 2 bases; bases outside gene matches: 4. The CDR3 is made up of 17 amino acids. J is TRBJ1-4 and V is TRBV10-3, with TRBD1 matching over 12 bases. The TCR was taken from an adult with an advanced solid tumor such as melanoma, head and neck, liver or kidney cancer. The material was CD4+ or CD8+ T cells sorted from blood, obtained in a trial of the OX40 agonist ivuxolimab. CDR3 loop: CAISDRDRGPTNEKLFF. As DNA, the CDR3 is TGTGCCATCAGTGACCGGGACAGGGGGCCGACTAATGAAAAACTGTTTTTT.